What follows describes a single T cell receptor (beta chain). Its antigen is not known. A read error may produce the germline difference seen at one junction end. This specimen belongs to a study of CD8+CD57+ T cells in acquired aplastic anemia. Study outcomes and limitations: CD8+ Simpson's diversity showed no significant patient-control difference. Patients shared 25 to 35 CD8+ CDR3 sequences with controls.

CDR3 length equals 14 residues. The germline gives CDR1 LNHNV, CDR2 YYDKDF (reference sequence). The sequenced patients had an expansion of CD8+CD57+ cells seen by flow cytometry. Every patient had severe acquired aplastic anemia. TCR beta VDJ combinations and CDR3 sequences were profiled from genomic DNA. TCRdb ran MiXCR on the reads and lists one entry per CDR3 protein. The sample lists some 98,000 distinct CDR3 sequences, roughly two thirds seen once, with around three fifths in the top ten. The rearrangement uses TRBV15 and TRBJ2-7; possibly TRBD2 for D (6 bases). The source material was sorted CD4+, CD8+, or CD8+CD57+ T cells (not recorded which) from PBMCs. This clonotype was obtained from a human donor with aplastic anemia. The CDR3 sequence: CATGRSGDFYEQYF. The CDR3 region has the DNA TGTGCCACCGGCAGATCCGGGGACTTCTACGAGCAGTACTTC. The whole variable domain, filled in from reference TRBV15 and TRBJ2-7, reads DAMVIQNPRYQVTQFGKPVTLSCSQTLNHNVMYWYQQKSSQAPKLLFHYYDKDFNNEADTPDNFQSRRPNTSFCFLDIRSPGLGDTAMYLCATGRSGDFYEQYFGPGTRLTVT.